There are a few counts of the clone carrying this TCR beta chain. This sample is drawn from a study of T cells in Graves' hyperthyroidism and ophthalmopathy. J gave up 0 bases and V 5 bases, and 15 bases lay outside the gene matches. CDR1 and CDR2 (germline): SGHAT, FQNNGV. The CDR3 consists of 18 residues. RNA transcripts gave rise to amplified TCR beta CDR3 regions. The TCR CDR3 was amplified in a first-round RT-PCR using the HTBI primer set. TCRdb re-analysed the multiplex PCR reads in MiXCR, keeping a single row per CDR3 protein. The table records 470,000 or so distinct CDR3 sequences, less than 25% of them present only once.

This rearrangement joins TRBV11-2 to TRBJ1-2; the match to TRBD1 covers 7 bases. The specimen was blood. This clonotype was sampled from a man between 18 and 29 years old with Graves' hyperthyroidism. CDR3 DNA: TGTGCCAGCAGCCTCGGTACAATCCTGACAGGGACTAACTATGGCTACACCTTC. It specifies CASSLGTILTGTNYGYTF.